One and the same sample provided the 6 T cell receptor beta chains below, sequenced in a study of T cell responses to AZD1222 COVID-19 vaccine. Assay: immunoSEQ multiplex PCR; the TCRdb copy retains only in-frame clones and omits some. This table holds some 150,000 clones, about 88% found once. The input for sequencing was peripheral blood, taken on day 0 of AZD1222 vaccination. The receptors here all came from an adult in good health.

The chain employs TRBV28 and TRBJ2-3; D perhaps matches TRBD1 (5 bases). Germline CDR1 and CDR2: MDHEN and SYDVKM. The CDR3 runs 13 residues. V dropped 6 bases and J dropped 0 bases, with 7 bases sitting between them. This chain's CDR3 is CASRGASTDTQYF. Written as DNA, the CDR3 is TGTGCCAGCAGAGGGGCCAGCACAGATACGCAGTATTTT.

This chain uses TRBV27 with TRBJ1-2, with 8 bases identical to TRBD1. The length of the CDR3 is 15 residues. Trimming took 6 bases from V and 8 from J; bases not matched to a gene: 14. Germline values: CDR1 MNHEY, CDR2 SMNVEV (reference sequence). For the CDR3, the DNA is TGTGCCAGCAGACCAACCCGCCGGGACAGGAAAGGCTACACCTTC. It codes for CASRPTRRDRKGYTF.

The chain uses TRBV27 and TRBJ2-1; tentative D call: TRBD2 (6 bases). This CDR3 is built from 12 residues. Trimming took 2 bases from V and 14 from J, leaving 13 bases between them. CDR1 MNHEY and CDR2 SMNVEV come from the germline V gene (reference sequence). The CDR3 region has the DNA TGTGCCAGCAGTTTACCCCACGGGAGAGAGTTCTTC. The encoded protein is CASSLPHGREFF.

The chain recombines TRBV28 with TRBJ1-3, with D uncertain. The germline V gene encodes CDR1 MDHEN and CDR2 SYDVKM. The CDR3 is made up of 15 amino acids. Trimming stripped 3 bases from V and 0 bases from J, with 9 bases between. CDR3 protein: CASSLDVGSGNTIYF. In DNA, the CDR3 is TGTGCCAGCAGTTTGGACGTGGGCTCTGGAAACACCATATATTTT.

With respect to this clone: The sample holds other DNA sequences that translate to the same CDR3. V gene TRBV10-3 combines with J gene TRBJ2-7, with D perhaps assigned TRBD1 or TRBD2 (6 bases each). V gave up 9 bases and J gave up 2 bases, with 17 bases separating them. This CDR3 has 14 residues. Looked up from germline, CDR1 is ENHRY and CDR2 is SYGVKD. The CDR3 region has the DNA TGTGCCATTCGACGGACGGGGGCTCCCTACGAGCAGTACTTC. This codes for CAIRRTGAPYEQYF.

This chain connects TRBV4-1 to TRBJ2-7, with D perhaps TRBD1 or TRBD2 (6 bases each). Trimming took 0 bases from V and 0 from J, leaving 12 bases between them. The length of the CDR3 is 16 residues. The V gene's germline CDR1 is MGHRA and CDR2 YSYEKL. CDR3 residues: CASSQDPGANSYEQYF. CDR3 bases: TGCGCCAGCAGCCAAGATCCGGGGGCGAACTCCTACGAGCAGTACTTC.